The rows below give T cell receptor beta chains drawn from one sample of a study of OX40 agonist ivuxolimab in advanced cancers. Assay used: immunoSEQ multiplex PCR; TCRdb lists only in-frame clones, some missing. The data contain about 84,000 clones, 85% to 90% of them singletons. The sequencing used CD4+ or CD8+ T cells sorted from blood, collected in a trial of the OX40 agonist ivuxolimab. Receptor source: an adult with an advanced solid tumor such as melanoma, head and neck, liver or kidney cancer. Both conserved end residues are part of each CDR3. The D gene is left open where the match is weak. Clone size is stated in some rows and not others, as once, few, many or a class when expanded.

>.|.|15|TRBJ1-2|TRBV28
TGTGCCAGCAGTCTTTATGGGTTAGGGGGGTATGGCTACACCTTC
CASSLYGLGGYGYTF
>.|TRBD1|15|TRBJ1-5|TRBV18
TGTGCCAGCTCACGAGGGACAGGGTCAACTCAGCCCCAGCATTTT
CASSRGTGSTQPQHF
>.|.|16|TRBJ2-1|TRBV11-1
TGTGCCAGCAGCTTAATGCGTTTTTCATTGAGGAATGAGCAGTTCTTC
CASSLMRFSLRNEQFF
>.|TRBD1|15|TRBJ1-1|TRBV6-5
TGTGCCAGCAGTTACTCGGGACAGGGGGACACTGAAGCTTTCTTT
CASSYSGQGDTEAFF
>.|TRBD1|17|TRBJ1-5|TRBV18
TGTGCCAGCTCACCTGGACAGGGACGGAATGGCAATCAGCCCCAGCATTTT
CASSPGQGRNGNQPQHF
>.|TRBD1|16|TRBJ2-2|TRBV2
TGTGCCAGCAGCGAGCAAGGGACAGGGGGCGCCGGGGAGCTGTTTTTT
CASSEQGTGGAGELFF
>.|.|15|TRBJ2-1|TRBV10-1
TGCGCCAGCAGTGGTGTCCGGAGCTCCTACAATGAGCAGTTCTTC
CASSGVRSSYNEQFF
>.|.|14|TRBJ2-5|TRBV10-3
TGTGCCATCAGTGCTCTAGCGACACAAGAGACCCAGTACTTC
CAISALATQETQYF
>.|.|15|TRBJ2-7|TRBV29-1
TGCAGCGTTGAGGTCTCGGGAGTGGGCCCCTACGAGCAGTACTTC
CSVEVSGVGPYEQYF
>few|TRBD1|14|TRBJ2-1|TRBV5-1
TGCGCCAGCAGCCTTCCAGGACAGGTCAATGAGCAGTTCTTC
CASSLPGQVNEQFF